This T cell receptor beta chain was recorded in a study of blood T cell repertoires in COVID-19 (dated by TCRdb to about 2020). With regard to the full study: The collaborator samples originated in the United States, Italy and Spain and spanned the acute and convalescent phases of COVID-19. The material from the prospective study consisted of cDNA or gDNA derived from T cells, B-cell-depleted T cells, or PBMCs. The dataset comprised deeply sampled blood TCRbeta repertoires from subjects exposed to, actively infected with, or recovered from COVID-19. A freely available public database, intended as a resource for researchers studying the immune response to SARS-CoV-2, is where the repertoires were released. The samples were drawn from two sources: the first 160 participants of the ongoing ImmuneRACE study, and fewer than 1,500 subjects contributed by 6 global collaborators. Sample metadata almost always included a de-identified subject ID, COVID-19 status, age in years and sex. Where HLA class I and class II types were available, the types were taken from metadata supplied by the sample provider, not from assay-based typing. Study-wide findings and limitations: How much clinical and demographic metadata was included differed by source and by participant, and the metadata was provided uncurated.

TCRbeta CDR3 regions were amplified from genomic DNA using the immunoSEQ Assay, a bias-controlled multiplex PCR. Per the source publication's procedure: Within the assay, amplification of reference gene primers was used to estimate how many nucleated cells each sample contained. Sequence reads were collapsed and filtered to measure the absolute abundance of every unique TCRbeta CDR3 rearrangement. For each sample, productive Simpson clonality was calculated by taking the square root of Simpson's diversity index across productive rearrangements. TCRdb took over this immuneACCESS table, retaining in-frame rearrangements with V and J assigned. Such tables are incomplete; in checked studies, under half of the missing clones stem from an unresolved V gene, and the remainder is unexplained. D and trimming were read from the DNA, whereas the V and J calls and clone size are those reported in that table. The sample contains 65,000 to 70,000 clones, 70% to 90% of them found a single time. Jointly, the top ten make up roughly 1.4% of the sample.

This clone came up once. Its antigen target is currently unknown. Within one base of it there is no much larger clone, and no base qualities were kept. The CDR3, cysteine through phenylalanine, is 14 amino acids long. Just the 42-base CDR3 DNA is kept, in frame starting at base 1. V is shortened by 8 bases, J by 3 bases, and the region joining them spans 17 bases. For CDR1 and CDR2, the germline V gene (reference sequence) lists LNHDA and SQIVND. Each collaborating institution followed its own protocols to collect whole blood in K2EDTA tubes. For TCRbeta analysis, collaborator samples were shipped as frozen whole blood, as isolated PBMCs, or as DNA extracted from either sample type.

Input material: peripheral blood. The rearrangement joined TRBV19 to TRBJ2-7; 5 matching bases give a weak D call of TRBD2. The TCR sequence derives from a woman in her sixties or seventies with acute or convalescent COVID-19. The CDR3 sequence is CASRPRGDYYEQYF. The sequenced DNA is TGTGCCAGTCGGCCCCGGGGAGATTACTACGAGCAGTACTTC.